The 10 T cell receptor beta chains reported below all come from one sample, sequenced in a study of T cell repertoires in cytomegalovirus infection. No antigens are known for them. TCRdb ran MiXCR on the reads and lists one entry per CDR3 protein. The data show roughly 54,000 distinct CDR3 sequences, roughly 32% seen once. Input material: PBMCs, sequenced either directly or after in vitro stimulation (not recorded which). These receptors were obtained from a human donor in good health (CMV status not recorded). Some clones in this sample may be carry-over from other donors' samples.

This clonotype showed up just a few times. The chain carries TRBV7-8 and TRBJ1-2; tentatively, D is TRBD1 (5 bases). CDR1 is SGHVS and CDR2 is FQNEAQ in the germline V gene. The V and J ends lost 5 bases and 4 bases respectively, with 26 bases between them. CDR3 length equals 18 residues. The CDR3 spells CASSPAGWDGGPSYGYTF. For the CDR3, the DNA is TGTGCCAGCAGCCCGGCGGGATGGGACGGCGGCCCTAGCTATGGCTACACCTTC. Supplemented by reference TRBV7-8 and TRBJ1-2, the full variable domain reads GAGVSQSPRYKVAKRGQDVALRCDPISGHVSLFWYQQALGQGPEFLTYFQNEAQLDKSGLPSDRFFAERPEGSVSTLKIQRTQQEDSAVYLCASSPAGWDGGPSYGYTFGSGTRLTVV.

The chain links TRBV19 to TRBJ2-7, with D maybe TRBD1 (6 bases). Germline assignment: CDR1 LNHDA and CDR2 SQIVND (reference sequence). Trimming cost V 4 bases and J 2 bases, with 12 bases left between them. The CDR3 totals 14 residues. The CDR3 spells CASSTEGQTYEQYF. DNA of the CDR3: TGTGCCAGTAGTACCGAAGGACAGACCTACGAGCAGTACTTC.

The chain couples TRBV20-1 to TRBJ1-1; 8 bases match TRBD1. There are 15 residues in the CDR3. V lost 6 bases to trimming and J lost 0 bases; unmatched junction nucleotides: 9. Germline V gives CDR1 DFQATT, CDR2 SNEGSKA (reference sequence). The CDR3 loop reads CSAPKSTGVNTEAFF. CDR3 nucleotide sequence: TGCAGTGCCCCTAAGTCGACAGGGGTGAACACTGAAGCTTTCTTT.

This chain's CDR3 is CASSPSPLADTQYF. The CDR3 nucleotides read TGTGCCAGCAGCCCATCCCCCTTAGCGGATACGCAGTATTTT. V gene TRBV9 combines with J gene TRBJ2-3, with D perhaps matching TRBD2 (5 bases). The germline V gene encodes CDR1 SGDLS and CDR2 YYNGEE. V dropped 4 bases and J dropped 6 bases, with 15 bases sitting between them. CDR3 size: 14 residues.

This clonotype has just a few counts. This chain uses TRBV7-6 with TRBJ2-5; possibly TRBD2 for D (5 bases). With 2 bases removed from V and 5 bases from J, the gap between germline ends came to 9 bases. CDR1 and CDR2 (germline): SGHVS, FNYEAQ. CDR3 length: 13 amino acids. The CDR3 DNA reads TGTGCCAGCAGCTTAAGGCTAGCTGAGACCCAGTACTTC. Translation: CASSLRLAETQYF.

V gene TRBV19 combines with J gene TRBJ2-1; D remains unclear. The CDR3 length is 15 residues. Trimming removed 3 bases from V and 5 bases from J, with 14 bases in between. Germline CDR1 LNHDA, CDR2 SQIVND (reference sequence). CDR3 sequence (DNA): TGTGCCAGTAGTATCCTCTCCCAGGTAAACAATGAGCAGTTCTTC. It encodes CASSILSQVNNEQFF.

This sequence joins TRBV15 and TRBJ1-1; D is ambiguous. The CDR3 sequence is 11 residues long. Trimming shortened V by 6 bases and J by 5 bases, and 7 bases separated the two germline ends. Germline assignment: CDR1 LNHNV and CDR2 YYDKDF (reference sequence). The CDR3 here is CATSYGTEAFF. CDR3 in DNA: TGTGCCACCAGTTATGGAACTGAAGCTTTCTTT.

This clonotype was recorded only once. The genes are TRBV5-5 and TRBJ1-2, with D unresolved. Germline V gives CDR1 SGHKS, CDR2 YYEKEE (reference sequence). This CDR3 region has 14 residues. The V and J ends lost 4 bases and 3 bases respectively, with 13 bases between them. DNA of the CDR3: TGTGCCAGCAGCCGCGGTAGCGGGTACTATGGCTACACCTTC. This sequence encodes CASSRGSGYYGYTF. Variable domain in full (rest from reference TRBV5-5 and TRBJ1-2): DAGVTQSPTHLIKTRGQQVTLRCSPISGHKSVSWYQQVLGQGPQFIFQYYEKEERGRGNFPDRFSARQFPNYSSELNVNALLLGDSALYLCASSRGSGYYGYTFGSGTRLTVV.

This clonotype turned up a few times. The chain joins TRBV19 to TRBJ2-1, with 13 bases lining up with TRBD2. With V trimmed by 7 bases and J by 2 bases, 8 bases remained unmatched. This CDR3 comprises 17 residues. Germline CDR1 and CDR2: LNHDA and SQIVND (reference sequence). The CDR3 is CASTKPGLAGTYNEQFF. The CDR3, as DNA: TGTGCCAGTACGAAACCGGGACTAGCGGGGACCTACAATGAGCAGTTCTTC.

This clonotype was picked up a small number of times. The chain is built from TRBV10-3 and TRBJ2-7, with TRBD2 as a possible D gene (7 bases). The CDR3 runs 11 residues. Germline values: CDR1 ENHRY, CDR2 SYGVKD. V shed 6 bases and J shed 6 bases, with 9 bases lying between them. CDR3 coding DNA: TGTGCCATCAGAAGGGGGGGCGAGCAGTACTTC. Its protein is CAIRRGGEQYF.